The rows below give T cell receptor beta chains drawn from one sample of a study of T cells after yellow fever vaccination. Each CDR3 protein is one row after TCRdb ran MiXCR on the 5' RACE reads. This sample carries roughly 32,000 distinct CDR3 sequences, more than 6.5% of them seen once, and the ten largest clones take 22%. Specimen: PBMCs, either bulk or a sorted T-cell subset (CD4+, CD8+, memory, or dextramer-sorted; not recorded which), collected on the day of the first yellow fever vaccination. These receptors were obtained from a young man who received the YFV17D yellow fever vaccine. CDR3s include the opening cysteine and the closing phenylalanine or tryptophan. A D gene is named only where the DNA matches it firmly. The listing skips clone size in some rows; elsewhere it reads once, few, many or a size class.

-,TRBV4-2,TRBJ1-2,many,TGTGCCAGCAGCCAAGGAGGCGGGGTTGCTGGCTACACCTTC,CASSQGGGVAGYTF
-,TRBV12-3/TRBV12-4,TRBJ2-7,many,TGTGCCAGCAGGCGGGACTCCTACGAGCAGTACTTC,CASRRDSYEQYF
-,TRBV7-2,TRBJ2-3,many,TGTGCCAGCAGCTTCGTCGCGTCAGATACGCAGTATTTT,CASSFVASDTQYF
-,TRBV30,TRBJ1-6,many,TGTGCCTGGACAAACTCCTATAATTCACCCCTCCACTTT,CAWTNSYNSPLHF
-,TRBV6-5,TRBJ1-6,-,TGTGCCAGCAGCTCCGTGGGGCAGGGCAATTCACCCCTCCACTTT,CASSSVGQGNSPLHF
-,TRBV28,TRBJ2-1,many,TGTGCCAGCAGTTCAAATAGAAGGGGTTCCTACAATGAGCAGTTCTTC,CASSSNRRGSYNEQFF
-,TRBV5-4,TRBJ2-2,many,TGTGCCAGCAGCCTGCCCGGGACCCTCGGCGGGGAGCTGTTTTTT,CASSLPGTLGGELFF
TRBD1,TRBV9,TRBJ2-5,medium-sized,TGTGCCAGCAGCGTAGCTTCCCAGGGGGCGGGGGAGACCCAGTACTTC,CASSVASQGAGETQYF
TRBD2,TRBV4-3,TRBJ2-7,many,TGCGCCAGCAGCCAAGGTCTGGGGGACTACGTCCCGTACTTC,CASSQGLGDYVPYF
-,TRBV12-3/TRBV12-4,TRBJ1-5,many,TGTGCCAGCAGTATAATGGGACTATGGAAAAGCAATCAGCCCCAGCATTTT,CASSIMGLWKSNQPQHF
-,TRBV25-1,TRBJ2-2,-,TGTGCCAGCAGGGAAATGGGACACGGGGAGCTGTTTTTT,CASREMGHGELFF
-,TRBV7-2,TRBJ2-1,few,TGTGCCAGCAGCTTATCGTCGAGGGGGAGGACCTACAATGAGCAGTTCTTC,CASSLSSRGRTYNEQFF
-,TRBV2,TRBJ1-1,-,TGTGCCAGCAGTGAAGTTCTCCTCGGCGCTTTCTTT,CASSEVLLGAFF
TRBD1,TRBV20-1,TRBJ2-5,many,TGCAGTGCTAGCCGACAGGGAATTAAAGAGACCCAGTACTTC,CSASRQGIKETQYF
TRBD1,TRBV11-2,TRBJ1-2,few,TGTGCCAGCAGCGCTCCGGGACAGGGGGCTAGTAACTATGGCTACACCTTC,CASSAPGQGASNYGYTF
-,TRBV4-1,TRBJ2-2,many,TGCGCCAGCAGCCGGAGGGGGTTGTCACCCGGGGAGCTGTTTTTT,CASSRRGLSPGELFF
TRBD2,TRBV7-9,TRBJ2-5,many,TGTGCCAGCAGCTTAGTTGGGGGACTAGCGGGCCAAGAGACCCAGTACTTC,CASSLVGGLAGQETQYF
-,TRBV4-3,TRBJ2-3,many,TGCGCCAGCAGCCAGGGGGCCCCGAGGGGCACAGATACGCAGTATTTT,CASSQGAPRGTDTQYF
TRBD2,TRBV7-2,TRBJ2-4,many,TGTGCCAGCAGCTTAGAAGCGGGGGGATTGGGGTACATTCAGTACTTC,CASSLEAGGLGYIQYF
-,TRBV5-1,TRBJ2-7,-,TGCGCCAGCAGCTTGGAAGGGTTAAGCCCCTACGAGCAGTACTTC,CASSLEGLSPYEQYF
-,TRBV12-3/TRBV12-4,TRBJ1-2,many,TGTGCCAGCAGTTTAGCCCGGGGAAAGGGTGGCTACACCTTC,CASSLARGKGGYTF